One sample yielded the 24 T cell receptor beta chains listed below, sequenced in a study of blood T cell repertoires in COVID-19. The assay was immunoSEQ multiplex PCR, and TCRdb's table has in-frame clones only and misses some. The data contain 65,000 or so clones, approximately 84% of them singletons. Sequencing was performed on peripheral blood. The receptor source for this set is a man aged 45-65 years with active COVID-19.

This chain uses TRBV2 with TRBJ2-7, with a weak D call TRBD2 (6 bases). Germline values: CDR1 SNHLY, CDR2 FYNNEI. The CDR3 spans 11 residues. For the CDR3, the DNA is TGTGCGGGAAGGAGGGTCTACGAGCAGTACTTC. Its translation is CAGRRVYEQYF.

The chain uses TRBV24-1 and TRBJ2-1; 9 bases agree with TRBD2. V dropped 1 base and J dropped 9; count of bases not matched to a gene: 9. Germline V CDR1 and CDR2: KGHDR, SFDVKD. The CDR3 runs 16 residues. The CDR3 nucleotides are TGTGCCACCAGTGATTTTAAGGCTAGCGGGGCCCGTGAGCAGTTCTTC. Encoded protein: CATSDFKASGAREQFF.

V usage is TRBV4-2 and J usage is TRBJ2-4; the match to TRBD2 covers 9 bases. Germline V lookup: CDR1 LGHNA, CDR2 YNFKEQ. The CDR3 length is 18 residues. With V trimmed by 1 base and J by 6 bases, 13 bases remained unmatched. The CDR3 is CASSQGSSGSVGRNIQYF. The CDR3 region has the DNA TGTGCCAGCAGCCAAGGGAGTAGCGGGAGCGTGGGGCGAAACATTCAGTACTTC.

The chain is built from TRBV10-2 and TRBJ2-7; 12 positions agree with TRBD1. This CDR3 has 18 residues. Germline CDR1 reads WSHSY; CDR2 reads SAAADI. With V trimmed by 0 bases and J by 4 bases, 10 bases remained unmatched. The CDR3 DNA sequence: TGCGCCAGCAGTGAGTCGCGTTGGGGACAGGGGGCGCAGTACGAGCAGTACTTC. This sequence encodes CASSESRWGQGAQYEQYF.

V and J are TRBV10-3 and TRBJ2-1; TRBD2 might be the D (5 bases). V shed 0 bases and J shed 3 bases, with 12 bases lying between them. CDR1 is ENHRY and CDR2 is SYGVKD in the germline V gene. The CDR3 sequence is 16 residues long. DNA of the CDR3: TGTGCCATCAGTGAGTCGGAGGCAGGAGACTACAATGAGCAGTTCTTC. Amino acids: CAISESEAGDYNEQFF.

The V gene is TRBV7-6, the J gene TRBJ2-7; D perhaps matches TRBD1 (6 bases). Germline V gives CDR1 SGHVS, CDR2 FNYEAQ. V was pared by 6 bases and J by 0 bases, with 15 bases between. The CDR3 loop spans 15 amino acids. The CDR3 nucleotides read TGTGCCAGCAGTTCTCCGTTGACAGGCTCCTACGAGCAGTACTTC. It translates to CASSSPLTGSYEQYF.

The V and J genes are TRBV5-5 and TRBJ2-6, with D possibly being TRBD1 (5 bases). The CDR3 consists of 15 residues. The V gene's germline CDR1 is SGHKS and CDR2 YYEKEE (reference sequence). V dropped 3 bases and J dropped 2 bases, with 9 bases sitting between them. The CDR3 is CASSSQGAGANVLTF. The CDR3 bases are TGTGCCAGCAGCTCCCAGGGTGCTGGGGCCAACGTCCTGACTTTC. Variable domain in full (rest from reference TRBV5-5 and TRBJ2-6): DAGVTQSPTHLIKTRGQQVTLRCSPISGHKSVSWYQQVLGQGPQFIFQYYEKEERGRGNFPDRFSARQFPNYSSELNVNALLLGDSALYLCASSSQGAGANVLTFGAGSRLTVL.

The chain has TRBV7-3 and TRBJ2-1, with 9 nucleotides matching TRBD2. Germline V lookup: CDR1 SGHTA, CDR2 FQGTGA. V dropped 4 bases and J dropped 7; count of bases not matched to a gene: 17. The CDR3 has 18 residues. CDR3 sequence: CASSSPVAGAGRGNEQFF. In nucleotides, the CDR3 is TGTGCCAGCAGCTCCCCGGTAGCGGGGGCCGGAAGAGGGAATGAGCAGTTCTTC. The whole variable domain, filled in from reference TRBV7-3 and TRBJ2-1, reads GAGVSQTPSNKVTEKGKYVELRCDPISGHTALYWYRQSLGQGPEFLIYFQGTGAADDSGLPNDRFFAVRPEGSVSTLKIQRTERGDSAVYLCASSSPVAGAGRGNEQFFGPGTRLTVL.

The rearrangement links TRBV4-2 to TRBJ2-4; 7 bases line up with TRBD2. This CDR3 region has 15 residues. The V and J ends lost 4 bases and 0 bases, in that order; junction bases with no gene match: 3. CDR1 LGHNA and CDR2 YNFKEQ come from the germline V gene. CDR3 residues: CASSPSGLAKNIQYF. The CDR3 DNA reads TGTGCCAGCAGCCCTAGCGGCCTAGCCAAAAACATTCAGTACTTC.

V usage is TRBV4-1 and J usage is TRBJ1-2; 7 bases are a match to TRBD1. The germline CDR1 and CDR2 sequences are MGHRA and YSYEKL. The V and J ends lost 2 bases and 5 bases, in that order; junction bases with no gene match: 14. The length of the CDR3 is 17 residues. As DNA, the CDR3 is TGCGCCAGCAGCCAAAGATTATTTGACAGGGAACAATATGGCTACACCTTC. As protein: CASSQRLFDREQYGYTF.

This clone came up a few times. CDR3 in amino acids: CASSAGISTEEGEQYF. As DNA, the CDR3 is TGTGCCAGCAGCGCTGGGATCTCCACTGAGGAGGGCGAGCAGTACTTC. The gene calls are TRBV9 and TRBJ2-7; tentative D call: TRBD2 (6 bases). Germline CDR1 and CDR2: SGDLS and YYNGEE. With 3 bases removed from V and 6 bases from J, the gap between germline ends came to 22 bases. This CDR3 is 16 amino acids long.

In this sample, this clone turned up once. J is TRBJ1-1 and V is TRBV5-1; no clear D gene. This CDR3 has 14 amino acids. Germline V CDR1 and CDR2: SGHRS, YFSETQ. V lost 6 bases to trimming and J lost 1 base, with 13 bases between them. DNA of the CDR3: TGCGCCAGCAATCCCTCCTGGGCGAACACTGAAGCTTTCTTT. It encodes CASNPSWANTEAFF.

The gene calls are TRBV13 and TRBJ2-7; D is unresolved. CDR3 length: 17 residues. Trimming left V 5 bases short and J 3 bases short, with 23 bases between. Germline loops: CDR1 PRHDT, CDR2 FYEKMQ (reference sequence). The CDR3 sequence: CASSQRLARMRSYEQYF. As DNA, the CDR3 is TGTGCCAGCAGCCAGAGGTTGGCAAGGATGAGAAGCTACGAGCAGTACTTC.

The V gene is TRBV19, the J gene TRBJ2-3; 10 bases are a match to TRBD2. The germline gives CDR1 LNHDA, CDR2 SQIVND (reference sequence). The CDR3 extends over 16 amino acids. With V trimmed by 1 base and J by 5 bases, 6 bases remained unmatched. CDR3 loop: CASSIVLAGDRDTQYF. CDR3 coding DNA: TGTGCCAGTAGTATAGTGCTAGCGGGGGATCGAGATACGCAGTATTTT. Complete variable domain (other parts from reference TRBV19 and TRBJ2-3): DGGITQSPKYLFRKEGQNVTLSCEQNLNHDAMYWYRQDPGQGLRLIYYSQIVNDFQKGDIAEGYSVSREKKESFPLTVTSAQKNPTAFYLCASSIVLAGDRDTQYFGPGTRLTVL.

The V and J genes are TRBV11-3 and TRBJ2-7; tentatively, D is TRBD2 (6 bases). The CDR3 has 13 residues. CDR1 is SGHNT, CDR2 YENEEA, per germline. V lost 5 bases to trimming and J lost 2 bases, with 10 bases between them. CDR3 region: CASSRLVTYEQYF. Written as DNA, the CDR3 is TGTGCCAGCAGCAGACTAGTTACCTACGAGCAGTACTTC.

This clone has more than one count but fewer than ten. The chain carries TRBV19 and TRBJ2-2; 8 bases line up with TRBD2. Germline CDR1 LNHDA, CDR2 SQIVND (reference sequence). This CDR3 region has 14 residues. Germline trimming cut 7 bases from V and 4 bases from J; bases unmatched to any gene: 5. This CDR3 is CASTVGRVTGELFF. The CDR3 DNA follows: TGTGCCAGTACAGTCGGGAGGGTCACCGGGGAGCTGTTTTTT.

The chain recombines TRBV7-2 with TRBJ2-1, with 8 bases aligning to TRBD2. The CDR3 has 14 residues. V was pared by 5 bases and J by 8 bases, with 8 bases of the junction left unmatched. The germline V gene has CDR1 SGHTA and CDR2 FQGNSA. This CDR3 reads CASSQSGGGDEQFF. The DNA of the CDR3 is TGTGCCAGCAGCCAAAGCGGGGGTGGGGATGAGCAGTTCTTC.

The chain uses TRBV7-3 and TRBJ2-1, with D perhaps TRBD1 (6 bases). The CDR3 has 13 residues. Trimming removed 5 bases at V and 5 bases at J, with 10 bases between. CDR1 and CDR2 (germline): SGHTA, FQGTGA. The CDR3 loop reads CASSPQGDNEQFF. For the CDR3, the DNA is TGTGCCAGCAGCCCACAGGGTGACAATGAGCAGTTCTTC.

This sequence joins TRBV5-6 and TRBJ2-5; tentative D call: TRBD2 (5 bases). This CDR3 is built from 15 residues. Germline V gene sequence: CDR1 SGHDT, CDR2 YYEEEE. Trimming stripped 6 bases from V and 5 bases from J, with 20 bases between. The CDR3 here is CASTLGVGYGETQYF. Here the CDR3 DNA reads TGTGCCAGCACCCTCGGGGTGGGGTATGGGGAGACCCAGTACTTC.

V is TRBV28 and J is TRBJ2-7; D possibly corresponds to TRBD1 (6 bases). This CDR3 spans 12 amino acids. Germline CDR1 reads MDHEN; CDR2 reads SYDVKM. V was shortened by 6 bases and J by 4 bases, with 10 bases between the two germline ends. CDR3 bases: TGTGCCAGCAGGTCCGGACAGTACGAGCAGTACTTC. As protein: CASRSGQYEQYF. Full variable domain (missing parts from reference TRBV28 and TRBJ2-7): DVKVTQSSRYLVKRTGEKVFLECVQDMDHENMFWYRQDPGLGLRLIYFSYDVKMKEKGDIPEGYSVSREKKERFSLILESASTNQTSMYLCASRSGQYEQYFGPGTRLTVT.

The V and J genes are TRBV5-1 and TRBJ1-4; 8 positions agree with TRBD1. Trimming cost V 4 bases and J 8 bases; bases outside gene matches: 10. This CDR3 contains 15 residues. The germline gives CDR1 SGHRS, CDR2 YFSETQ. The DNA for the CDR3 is TGCGCCAGCAGCCCGGGACAGGTAACACGGGAAAAACTGTTTTTT. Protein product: CASSPGQVTREKLFF.

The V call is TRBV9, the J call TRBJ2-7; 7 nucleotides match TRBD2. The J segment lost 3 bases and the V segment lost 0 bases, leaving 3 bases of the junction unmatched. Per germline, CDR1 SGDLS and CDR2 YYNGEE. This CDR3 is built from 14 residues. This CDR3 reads CASSVERDSYEQYF. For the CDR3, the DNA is TGTGCCAGCAGCGTAGAGCGGGATAGCTACGAGCAGTACTTC.

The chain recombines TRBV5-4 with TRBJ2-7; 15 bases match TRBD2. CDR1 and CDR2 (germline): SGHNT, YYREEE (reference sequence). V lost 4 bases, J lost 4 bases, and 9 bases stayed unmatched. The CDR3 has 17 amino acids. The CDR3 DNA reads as TGTGCCAGCAGCCCCCGGACTAGCGGGGGGGCCGGGTACGAGCAGTACTTC. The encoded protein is CASSPRTSGGAGYEQYF.

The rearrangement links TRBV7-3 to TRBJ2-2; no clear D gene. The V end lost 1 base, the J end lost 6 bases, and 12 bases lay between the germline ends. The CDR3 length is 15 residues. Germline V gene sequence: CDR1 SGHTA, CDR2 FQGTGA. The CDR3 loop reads CASSLSRGVAGELFF. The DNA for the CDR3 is TGTGCCAGCAGCTTAAGCCGCGGAGTGGCCGGGGAGCTGTTTTTT.